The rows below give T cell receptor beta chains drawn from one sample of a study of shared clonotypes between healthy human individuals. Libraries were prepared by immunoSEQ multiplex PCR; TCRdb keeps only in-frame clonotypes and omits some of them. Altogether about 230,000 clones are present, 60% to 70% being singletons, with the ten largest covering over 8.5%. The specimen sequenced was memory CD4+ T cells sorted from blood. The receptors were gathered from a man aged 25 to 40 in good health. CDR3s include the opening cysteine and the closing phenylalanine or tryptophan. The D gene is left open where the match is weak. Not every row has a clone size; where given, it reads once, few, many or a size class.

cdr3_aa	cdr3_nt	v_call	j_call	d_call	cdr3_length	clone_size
CASKMTSGRSYEQYF	TGTGCCAGTAAAATGACTAGCGGGAGGTCCTACGAGCAGTACTTC	TRBV19	TRBJ2-7	TRBD2	15	few
CASNPLGLPPYEQYF	TGTGCCAGCAACCCCCTAGGACTCCCTCCCTACGAGCAGTACTTC	TRBV5-4	TRBJ2-7	.	15	.
CASSPIAGVMNEQFF	TGTGCCAGCAGCCCCATAGCGGGAGTTATGAATGAGCAGTTCTTC	TRBV7-9	TRBJ2-1	TRBD2	15	.
CASSLAPGNGFYEQYF	TGTGCCAGCAGCTTGGCCCCGGGGAACGGGTTCTACGAGCAGTACTTC	TRBV5-8	TRBJ2-7	.	16	many
CSAGLGQATDTQYF	TGCAGCGCCGGACTTGGACAGGCCACAGATACGCAGTATTTT	TRBV29-1	TRBJ2-3	TRBD1	14	.
CASSVDGQGEETQYF	TGTGCCAGCAGCGTAGACGGGCAAGGGGAGGAGACCCAGTACTTC	TRBV9	TRBJ2-5	.	15	.
CASSLGQGENEKLFF	TGTGCCAGCAGTTTAGGGCAGGGAGAAAATGAAAAACTGTTTTTT	TRBV28	TRBJ1-4	.	15	few
CASSRGLAIDTQYF	TGTGCCAGCTCACGGGGACTAGCGATAGATACGCAGTATTTT	TRBV18	TRBJ2-3	TRBD2	14	.
CASARGPYEQYF	TGTGCCAGCGCCAGGGGACCCTACGAGCAGTACTTC	TRBV6-4	TRBJ2-7	.	12	.
CASCELVSSYNEQFF	TGTGCCAGCTGCGAACTAGTCAGCTCCTACAATGAGCAGTTCTTC	TRBV7-2	TRBJ2-1	.	15	.
CASSPKETQYF	TGTGCCAGCAGCCCCAAAGAGACCCAGTACTTC	TRBV7-9	TRBJ2-5	.	11	.
CASKGRNNQPQHF	TGTGCCAGCAAGGGACGGAACAATCAGCCCCAGCATTTT	TRBV27	TRBJ1-5	.	13	.
CASSDRDRGLDGYTF	TGTGCCAGCAGTGACAGGGACAGGGGGCTTGATGGCTACACCTTC	TRBV6-6	TRBJ1-2	TRBD1	15	few
CASRGGEWETQYF	TGTGCCAGCAGGGGGGGGGAGTGGGAGACCCAGTACTTC	TRBV28	TRBJ2-5	TRBD2	13	.
CASRDGYEQYF	TGTGCCAGCAGGGACGGATACGAGCAGTACTTC	TRBV7-4	TRBJ2-7	.	11	.
CASSSERDRALIVYGYTF	TGTGCCAGCAGCTCCGAAAGGGACAGGGCGCTAATCGTCTATGGCTACACCTTC	TRBV5-4	TRBJ1-2	TRBD1	18	few
CASSEAVGPYHQPQHF	TGTGCCAGCAGTGAAGCGGTTGGGCCATACCATCAGCCCCAGCATTTT	TRBV6-1	TRBJ1-5	.	16	few